This entry concerns a single T cell receptor (beta chain). Its antigen specificity is not known. No qualities accompany the bases; no much larger clone lies one base away. This record belongs to a study of blood T cell repertoires in COVID-19 (dated by TCRdb to the early 2020s). Describing the broader study: Samples from collaborators originated in the United States, Italy and Spain and spanned both the acute and convalescent phases of COVID-19. The material from the prospective study consisted of cDNA or gDNA derived from T cells, B-cell-depleted T cells, or PBMCs. Deeply sampled blood TCRbeta repertoires from subjects exposed to, actively infected with, or recovered from COVID-19 were included in the dataset. A freely available public database, intended as a resource for researchers studying the immune response to SARS-CoV-2, is where the repertoires were released. The samples were drawn from two sources: the first 160 participants of the ongoing ImmuneRACE study, and over 1,000 subjects contributed by 6 global collaborators. Nearly every sample came with metadata listing a de-identified subject ID, COVID-19 status, age in years and sex. Where available, HLA class I and class II types were obtained from metadata supplied by the sample provider rather than from assay-based typing. What the authors observed across the whole study: How much clinical and demographic metadata was included differed by source and by participant, and the metadata was provided uncurated.

Whole blood was collected in K2EDTA tubes by collaborating institutions according to the institutions' own protocols. For TCRbeta analysis, collaborator samples were shipped as frozen whole blood, as isolated PBMCs, or as DNA extracted from either sample type. Measured from the cysteine to the phenylalanine, the CDR3 is 15 residues long. CDR3 DNA is the only sequence kept; it has 45 bases, read in frame from the first base. V ends up 0 bases short and J 8 bases short, with an unmatched junction base count of 9. The germline V gene provides CDR1 MNHEY and CDR2 SVGAGI. The immunoSEQ Assay, a bias-controlled multiplex PCR, was used to amplify TCRbeta CDR3 regions from genomic DNA. The original pipeline was this. Nucleated cell counts per sample were estimated from amplification of reference gene primers within the assay. To quantify the absolute abundance of each unique TCRbeta CDR3 rearrangement, sequence reads were collapsed and filtered. For each sample, productive Simpson clonality was calculated by taking the square root of Simpson's diversity index across productive rearrangements. Entries here come from immuneACCESS through TCRdb and include only in-frame sequences with V and J called. Some clones fail to appear in such tables; in the studies checked, an unresolved V gene covers under half of the shortfall, and the cause of the remainder is unknown. V and J calls and clone size come straight from that table; D and trimming were deduced from the DNA. A total of about 110,000 clones appear in this sample, around 92% of them only once. The ten biggest clones cover under 5.5% of the sample.

The sample comprised peripheral blood. This receptor was obtained from a man aged 40-50 years with active or convalescent COVID-19. This sequence uses TRBV6-5 and TRBJ1-2; 7 bases in the junction line up with TRBD1. The CDR3 protein: CASSYSIPTGNGYTF. The nucleotides read TGTGCCAGCAGTTACTCTATCCCGACAGGGAACGGCTACACCTTC.